This paragraph reports one T cell receptor (beta chain). This entry is derived from a study of OX40 agonist ivuxolimab in advanced cancers. TCRdb's table, derived via immunoSEQ multiplex PCR, lists solely in-frame clones and lacks some. Among 35,000 to 55,000 clones listed, approximately 80% were seen once. Trimming removed 5 bases from V and 0 bases from J, with 23 bases in between. The CDR3 is made up of 19 amino acids. Germline V gene data show CDR1 as PRHDT and CDR2 as FYEKMQ (reference sequence). This specimen consisted of CD4+ or CD8+ T cells sorted from blood, obtained in a trial of the OX40 agonist ivuxolimab. The chain is built from TRBV13 and TRBJ2-1, with a possible D match to TRBD2 (6 bases). The clonotype was recovered from an adult with an advanced solid tumor such as melanoma, head and neck, liver or kidney cancer. The CDR3 sequence: CASSPKYSGGANSYNEQFF. CDR3 DNA: TGTGCCAGCAGCCCTAAGTATAGTGGCGGGGCGAACTCCTACAATGAGCAGTTCTTC.